Given below is one T cell receptor (beta chain) in context. What it binds is unknown. The entry originates in a study of T cell responses to AZD1222 COVID-19 vaccine. Whole-study findings and limits: Clonal diversity was possibly underestimated, and white British individuals and females predominated among donors. Repertoires were collected only later (after the peak T cell response had occurred).

Method: immunoSEQ multiplex PCR; TCRdb's copy keeps in-frame clones and lacks some. The sample yields around 110,000 clones, over 75% seen once. The length of the CDR3 is 16 residues. V was clipped by 0 bases and J by 4 bases, with 15 bases between them. Germline assignment: CDR1 MNHEY and CDR2 SVGAGI. The rearrangement joins TRBV6-5 to TRBJ1-2; D possibly corresponds to TRBD1 (5 bases). The sample consisted of peripheral blood, taken on day 0 of MenACWY control vaccination. The source is an adult in good health. The CDR3 region has the DNA TGTGCCAGCAGTTACTCCAGGGCCAAAAAGCCCTATGGCTACACCTTC. Its translation is CASSYSRAKKPYGYTF.